This T cell receptor (beta chain) derives from a study of T cells in Graves' hyperthyroidism and ophthalmopathy (dated by TCRdb to between 2018 and 2021). General notes on the study: Peripheral blood was sampled at the time of initial diagnosis, prior to any treatment. TCR V-J signatures able to tell the groups apart were searched for in a discovery cohort of 95 to 100 patients, of whom about 40 had Graves' ophthalmopathy and 57 had stable Graves' hyperthyroidism. Prospective prediction of ophthalmopathy was tested in an independent validation cohort of some 20 hyperthyroidism patients and 15 to 17 patients who later progressed to ophthalmopathy. The 100 discovery patients were divided at random into training and test sets in a 7:3 ratio. In addition, the study compared T-cell repertoires in thyroid tissue and in blood from roughly 6 Graves' hyperthyroidism patients. After blood sampling, hyperthyroidism patients were treated with methimazole at a starting dose of 30 mg daily, and ophthalmopathy patients were treated with high-dose intravenous methylprednisolone. TCR Vbeta CDR3 sequencing of 140 or so peripheral blood samples (43 ophthalmopathy, roughly 74 hyperthyroidism and approximately 17 progressor patients) is reported in the paper. Beyond this particular receptor, the publication reports: In cross-validation, a model built on a 13 V-J signature told ophthalmopathy apart from stable hyperthyroidism with approximately 90% sensitivity and about 81% specificity, and in testing the same model reached 80%/75%. In validation, the model predicted progression to ophthalmopathy with approximately 71% sensitivity and over 72% specificity, a median of approximately 6.5 months before onset. Most expanded thyroid clonotypes (frequency above 0.001) were also detected in blood, a finding suggesting that blood repertoires may reflect thyroid immune responses. No statistical method was used to set the sample size in advance, and investigators knew the group allocation.

Stable Graves' hyperthyroidism was defined as the absence of progression to ophthalmopathy over 18 months of follow-up. Hyperthyroidism patients were newly diagnosed, had a disease duration of under 2 months, and were aged 18 to 65 years. Any patient with an uncontrolled infection, another autoimmune disease, pregnancy or lactation was excluded. Diagnoses were based on clinical symptoms, serum thyroxine and TRAb, thyroid ultrasound and orbital computed tomography. PBMCs were isolated from about 9.1 ml of fresh peripheral blood by Ficoll-Paque density gradient centrifugation. Total RNA was extracted with Trizol reagent, and quality was checked on an Agilent 2100 Bioanalyzer. The junction shows trimming of 5 bases on V and 7 bases on J, and the gene matches do not reach 12 bases of it. Measured from the cysteine to the phenylalanine, the CDR3 is 16 residues long. Only CDR3 DNA remains: 48 bases, in frame from the first base. The germline V gene supplies CDR1 SGHTA and CDR2 FQGNSA.

Details on this clonotype: The specificity of this receptor is unknown. Base qualities are not recorded, but no much larger clone differs from it by a single base.

Amplification of TCR beta CDR3 regions was carried out from RNA transcripts. A first-round RT-PCR of the TCR CDR3 used the HTBI primer set with the Qiagen OneStep RT-PCR kit. A second multiplex PCR round built the libraries, followed by size selection and purification. Libraries were sequenced paired-end with 100 bp reads on an Illumina HiSeq2000. On the authors' methods: Raw data were processed with SOAPnuke, discarding reads with adapters, uncalled bases, mean Phred below 15, or no exact constant-primer or identifier match. COPE v1.2.5 was used to merge the high-quality paired reads, and each unique nucleotide sequence was defined as a clonotype. MiTCR v1.1 was used to align clonotypes to the IMGT TRBV, TRBD and TRBJ reference segments. Analysis was restricted to V-J combinations with a frequency above 0.0001, which covered 98% to 99.2% of repertoires. A TCS score was defined as the ratio of F50 (clonal expansion) to E x V (chaos), with BLOSUM62-based TCRdist applied between CDR3 peptides within each V-J. Welch's t-statistics and random forest reduced roughly 540 V-J features to under 15, which were used in a naive Bayes classifier (R e1071). The public reads were reprocessed in TCRdb via fastp at Q25 and MiXCR, keeping in-frame beta chains. Every distinct CDR3 protein forms one entry, paired with its most common genes and DNA. TCRdb, not the original authors, processed these V and J calls. A total of about 400,000 distinct CDR3 sequences appear in this sample, about 16% of them only once. Jointly, the top ten make up roughly 33% of the sample.

This receptor was obtained from a woman aged 30 to 39 with Graves' hyperthyroidism. Sample: blood. The chain couples TRBV7-2 to TRBJ2-2, and 8 junction bases match TRBD2. The base sequence is TGTGCCAGCAGCCCTTCAGGAGGACTAGCCATCGGGGAGCTGTTTTTT. Translated, this gives CASSPSGGLAIGELFF. The variable domain in full, with residues beyond the CDR3 obtained from the reference TRBV7-2 and TRBJ2-2 genes, is GAGVSQSPSNKVTEKGKDVELRCDPISGHTALYWYRQSLGQGLEFLIYFQGNSAPDKSGLPSDRFSAERTGGSVSTLTIQRTQQEDSAVYLCASSPSGGLAIGELFFGEGSRLTVL.